This TCR beta chain was found in a study of blood T cell repertoires in COVID-19. Study overall: Sites across the United States, Italy and Spain contributed samples from acute and convalescent COVID-19. T cells, B-cell-depleted T cells, or PBMCs supplied cDNA or gDNA.

This CDR3 region has 16 residues. V trimming: 6 bases; J trimming: 1 base; junction bases outside the gene matches: 8. Per the germline V gene, CDR1 is SGDLS and CDR2 is YYNGEE. How the authors handled the data: Scientists estimated how many nucleated cells there were by amplifying reference gene primers. Generated by immunoSEQ multiplex PCR, the TCRdb table keeps only in-frame clones and is missing some. V, J and clone size were drawn from that table, and D and trimming were deduced from the DNA. The sample consists of some 400,000 clones, more than 65% of them appearing once. The receptor was derived from a human donor with acute or convalescent COVID-19. The donor label of this sample is uncertain. The rearrangement joins TRBV9 to TRBJ2-3; 10 bases agree with TRBD2. Sequencing input: peripheral blood. The CDR3 region has the DNA TGTGCCAGCACTGGACAGCGGGGGGGCGGCACAGATACGCAGTATTTT. Translated: CASTGQRGGGTDTQYF.